The clone carrying this TCR beta chain has more than one count but fewer than ten. Its antigen is not known. The CDR3 consists of 17 residues. V lost 3 bases and J lost 5; bases outside the gene matches: 9. CDR1 is SGHVS, CDR2 FQNEAQ, per germline. The sample comes from a study of OX40 agonist ivuxolimab in advanced cancers. In the study overall: Treatment of patients was with ivuxolimab, an agonistic anti-OX40 (CD134) antibody.

Findings and limits, study-wide: What antigens the expanded peripheral T cells recognized was never established. Doses of 0.1 to 3.0 mg/kg were accompanied by clonal expansion of CD4+ and CD8+ blood T cells by week 6. CD8+ T cells were the subset that, on average, had more expanded clones than CD4+.

Sequencing was performed with immunoSEQ multiplex PCR; in TCRdb, only in-frame clones are kept and a portion is missing. Here the sample spans tens of thousands of clones, 91% being singletons. This chain connects TRBV7-8 to TRBJ2-2; TRBD1 aligns across 10 bases. The receptor's source is an adult with an advanced solid tumor such as melanoma, head and neck, liver or kidney cancer. The sequenced sample was CD4+ or CD8+ T cells sorted from blood, obtained in a trial of the OX40 agonist ivuxolimab. The CDR3 nucleotides are TGTGCCAGCAGCTTGGGACAGGGGCTGGCTGGGACCGGGGAGCTGTTTTTT. Translated: CASSLGQGLAGTGELFF.